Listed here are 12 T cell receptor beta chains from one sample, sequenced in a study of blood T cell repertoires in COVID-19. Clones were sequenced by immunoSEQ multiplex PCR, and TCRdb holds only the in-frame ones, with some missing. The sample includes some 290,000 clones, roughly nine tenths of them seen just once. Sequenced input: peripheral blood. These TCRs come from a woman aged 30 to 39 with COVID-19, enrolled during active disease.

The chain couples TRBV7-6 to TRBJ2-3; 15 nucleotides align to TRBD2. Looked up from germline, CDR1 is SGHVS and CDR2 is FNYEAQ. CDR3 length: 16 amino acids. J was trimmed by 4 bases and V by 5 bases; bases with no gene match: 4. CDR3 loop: CASSKRTSGGADTQYF. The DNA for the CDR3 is TGTGCCAGCAGCAAAAGGACTAGCGGGGGGGCAGATACGCAGTATTTT.

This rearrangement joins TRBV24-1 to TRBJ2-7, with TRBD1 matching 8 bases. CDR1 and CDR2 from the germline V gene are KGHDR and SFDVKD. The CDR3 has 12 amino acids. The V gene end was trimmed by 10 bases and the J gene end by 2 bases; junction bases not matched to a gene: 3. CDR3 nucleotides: TGTGCCACTCTCAGGGGGCCCTACGAGCAGTACTTC. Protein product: CATLRGPYEQYF.

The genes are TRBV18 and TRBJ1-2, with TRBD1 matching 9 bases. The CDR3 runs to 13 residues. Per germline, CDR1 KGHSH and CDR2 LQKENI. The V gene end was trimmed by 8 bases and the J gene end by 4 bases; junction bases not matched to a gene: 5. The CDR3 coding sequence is TGTGCCAGCCTCGGACAGGGGAGCTATGGCTACACCTTC. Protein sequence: CASLGQGSYGYTF.

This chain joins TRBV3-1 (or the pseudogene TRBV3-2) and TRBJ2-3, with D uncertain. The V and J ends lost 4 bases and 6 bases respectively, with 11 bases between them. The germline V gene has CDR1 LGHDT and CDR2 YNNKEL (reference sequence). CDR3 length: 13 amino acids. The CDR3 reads CASSPADEDTQYF. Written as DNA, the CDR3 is TGTGCCAGCAGCCCTGCCGATGAGGATACGCAGTATTTT.

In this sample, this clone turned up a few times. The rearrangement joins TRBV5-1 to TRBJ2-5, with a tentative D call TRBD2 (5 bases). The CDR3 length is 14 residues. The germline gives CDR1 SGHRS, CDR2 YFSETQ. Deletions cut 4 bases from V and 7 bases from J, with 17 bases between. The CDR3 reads CASSPDLRLGTQYF. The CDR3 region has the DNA TGCGCCAGCAGCCCGGACTTGCGTTTAGGGACCCAGTACTTC. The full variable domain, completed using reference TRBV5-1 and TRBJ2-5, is KAGVTQTPRYLIKTRGQQVTLSCSPISGHRSVSWYQQTPGQGLQFLFEYFSETQRNKGNFPGRFSGRQFSNSRSEMNVSTLELGDSALYLCASSPDLRLGTQYFGPGTRLLVL.

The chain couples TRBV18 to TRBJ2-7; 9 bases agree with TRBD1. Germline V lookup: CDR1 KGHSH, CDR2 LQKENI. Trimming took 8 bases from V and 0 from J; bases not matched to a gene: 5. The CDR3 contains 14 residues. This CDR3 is CASTRTGDSYEQYF. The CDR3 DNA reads TGTGCCAGCACCCGGACAGGGGACTCCTACGAGCAGTACTTC.

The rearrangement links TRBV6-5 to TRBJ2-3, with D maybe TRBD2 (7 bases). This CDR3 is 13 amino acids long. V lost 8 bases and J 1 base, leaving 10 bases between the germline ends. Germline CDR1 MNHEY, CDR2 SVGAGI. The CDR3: CASRGAGTDTQYF. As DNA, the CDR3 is TGTGCCAGCCGGGGGGCGGGCACAGATACGCAGTATTTT.

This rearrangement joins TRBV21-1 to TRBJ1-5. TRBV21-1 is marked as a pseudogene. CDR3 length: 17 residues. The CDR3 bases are TGTGCCAGCAGCAATCTAGTCCCTGAATGCTTAAATCAGCCCCAGCATTTT. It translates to CASSNLVPECLNQPQHF.

The CDR3 loop reads CASSPLKGHTEAFF. The CDR3 nucleotides are TGTGCCAGCTCACCACTGAAGGGGCACACTGAAGCTTTCTTT. V gene TRBV18 combines with J gene TRBJ1-1; D perhaps matches TRBD1 (5 bases). This CDR3 spans 14 amino acids. V lost 1 base to trimming and J lost 3 bases, with 9 bases between them. The germline gives CDR1 KGHSH, CDR2 LQKENI. Based on the CDR3 plus reference TRBV18 and TRBJ1-1, the full variable domain is NAGVMQNPRHLVRRRGQEARLRCSPMKGHSHVYWYRQLPEEGLKFMVYLQKENIIDESGMPKERFSAEFPKEGPSILRIQQVVRGDSAAYFCASSPLKGHTEAFFGQGTRLTVV.

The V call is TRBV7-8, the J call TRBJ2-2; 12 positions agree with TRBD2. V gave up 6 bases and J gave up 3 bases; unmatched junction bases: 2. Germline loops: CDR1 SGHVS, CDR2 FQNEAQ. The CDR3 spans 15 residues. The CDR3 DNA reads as TGTGCCAGCAGGTGGACTAGCGGGGACACCGGGGAGCTGTTTTTT. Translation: CASRWTSGDTGELFF.

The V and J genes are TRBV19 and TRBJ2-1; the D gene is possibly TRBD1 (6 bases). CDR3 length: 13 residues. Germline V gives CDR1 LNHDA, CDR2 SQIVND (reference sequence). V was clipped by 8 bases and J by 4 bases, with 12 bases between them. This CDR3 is CASGGRGYNEQFF. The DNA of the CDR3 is TGTGCCAGTGGTGGCAGGGGATACAATGAGCAGTTCTTC.

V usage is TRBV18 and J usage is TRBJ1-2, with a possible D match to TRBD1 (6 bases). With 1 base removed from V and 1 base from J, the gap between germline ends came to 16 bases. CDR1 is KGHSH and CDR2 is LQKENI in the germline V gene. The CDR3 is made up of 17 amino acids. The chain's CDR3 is CASSPQNGGHRNYGYTF. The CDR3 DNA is TGTGCCAGCTCACCACAAAATGGGGGACACCGTAACTATGGCTACACCTTC.